This T cell receptor (beta chain) was observed in a study of cytomegalovirus exposure and HLA in healthy donors. General study findings and limits: In vitro work confirmed that a few CMV-associated chains recognize CMV antigens.

Per germline, CDR1 SGHRS and CDR2 YFSETQ. The germline V and J ends were trimmed by 2 bases and 4 bases, with 12 bases remaining between them. CDR3 length equals 15 residues. TCRdb keeps only in-frame clones here, not all; method: immunoSEQ multiplex PCR. The profile shows more than 300,000 clones, roughly 90% of them singletons. Regarding this clone: Its antigen is not identified.

The donors were in the approximately 130-subject validation cohort; that cohort was separate from the roughly 680-subject first cohort. The rearrangement links TRBV5-1 to TRBJ2-2; D gene uncertain. Sequencing was performed on PBMCs. The receptor was derived from a woman in her late teens or twenties in good health and CMV-seronegative. In DNA, the CDR3 is TGCGCCAGCAGCTTTGGCAGAAGTACCACCGGGGAGCTGTTTTTT. Translating gives CASSFGRSTTGELFF.